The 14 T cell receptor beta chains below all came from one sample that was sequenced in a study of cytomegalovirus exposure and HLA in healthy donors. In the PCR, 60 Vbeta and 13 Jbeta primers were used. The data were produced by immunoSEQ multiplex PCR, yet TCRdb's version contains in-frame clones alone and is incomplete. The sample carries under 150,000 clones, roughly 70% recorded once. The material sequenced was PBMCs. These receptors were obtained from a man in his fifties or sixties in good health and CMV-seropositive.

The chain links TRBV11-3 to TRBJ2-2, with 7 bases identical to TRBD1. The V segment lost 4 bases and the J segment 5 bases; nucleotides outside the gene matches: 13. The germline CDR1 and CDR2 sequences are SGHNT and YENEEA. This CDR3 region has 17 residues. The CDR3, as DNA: TGTGCCAGCAGCTCCCCTCGTACAGGGGTGGGGACCGGGGAGCTGTTTTTT. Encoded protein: CASSSPRTGVGTGELFF.

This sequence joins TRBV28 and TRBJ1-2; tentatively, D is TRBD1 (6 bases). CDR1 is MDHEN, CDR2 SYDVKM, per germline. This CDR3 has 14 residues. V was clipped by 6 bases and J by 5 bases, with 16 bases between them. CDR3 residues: CASRPTGLGYGYTF. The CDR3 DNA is TGTGCCAGCAGACCCACAGGGTTGGGATATGGCTACACCTTC.

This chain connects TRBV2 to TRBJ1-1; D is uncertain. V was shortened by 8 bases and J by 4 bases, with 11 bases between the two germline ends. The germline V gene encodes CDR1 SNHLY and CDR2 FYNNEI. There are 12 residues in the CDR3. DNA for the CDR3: TGTGCCAGCTCCGGGTTTGTCACTGAAGCTTTCTTT. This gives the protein CASSGFVTEAFF.

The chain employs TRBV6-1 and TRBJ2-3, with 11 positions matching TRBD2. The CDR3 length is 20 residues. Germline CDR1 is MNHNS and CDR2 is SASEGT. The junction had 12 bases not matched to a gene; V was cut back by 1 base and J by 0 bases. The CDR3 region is CASSEVLAGGRVTSTDTQYF. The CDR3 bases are TGTGCCAGCAGTGAAGTCCTAGCGGGAGGTCGCGTCACTAGCACAGATACGCAGTATTTT.

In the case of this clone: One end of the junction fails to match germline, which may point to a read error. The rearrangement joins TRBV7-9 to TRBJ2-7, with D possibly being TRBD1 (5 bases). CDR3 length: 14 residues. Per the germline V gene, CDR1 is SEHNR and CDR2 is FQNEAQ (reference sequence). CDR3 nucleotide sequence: TGTTCCAGCAGCTTATCGGCAGGGACCTACGAGCAGTACTTC. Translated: CSSSLSAGTYEQYF.

CDR3 sequence (DNA): TGTGCCAGCAGCTTAGGACAGGGGGCGGGTCAGCCCCAGCATTTT. It specifies CASSLGQGAGQPQHF. This rearrangement joins TRBV11-3 to TRBJ1-5, with 10 bases matching TRBD1. This CDR3 has 15 residues. Trimming cost V 1 base and J 6 bases; bases outside gene matches: 3. From germline, CDR1 is SGHNT and CDR2 YENEEA. The variable domain in full, completed from reference TRBV11-3 and TRBJ1-5, reads EAGVVQSPRYKIIEKKQPVAFWCNPISGHNTLYWYLQNLGQGPELLIRYENEEAVDDSQLPKDRFSAERLKGVDSTLKIQPAELGDSAVYLCASSLGQGAGQPQHFGDGTRLSIL.

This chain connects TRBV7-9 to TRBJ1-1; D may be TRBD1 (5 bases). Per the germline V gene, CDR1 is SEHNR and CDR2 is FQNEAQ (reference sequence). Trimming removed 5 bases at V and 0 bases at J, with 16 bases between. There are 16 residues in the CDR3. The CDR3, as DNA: TGTGCCAGCAGCCCCCACGGAGGAGGGGTGAACACTGAAGCTTTCTTT. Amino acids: CASSPHGGGVNTEAFF.

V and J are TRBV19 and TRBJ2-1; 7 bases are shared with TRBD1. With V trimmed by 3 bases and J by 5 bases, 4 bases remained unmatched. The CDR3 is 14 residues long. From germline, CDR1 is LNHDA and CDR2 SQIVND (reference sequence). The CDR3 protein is CASSMQGQHNEQFF. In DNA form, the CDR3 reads TGTGCCAGTAGTATGCAGGGACAGCACAATGAGCAGTTCTTC.

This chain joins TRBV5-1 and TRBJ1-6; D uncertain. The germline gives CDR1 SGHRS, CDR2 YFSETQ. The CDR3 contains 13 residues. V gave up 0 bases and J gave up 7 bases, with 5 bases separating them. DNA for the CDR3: TGCGCCAGCAGCTTGGGACTAAATTCACCCCTCCACTTT. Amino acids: CASSLGLNSPLHF.

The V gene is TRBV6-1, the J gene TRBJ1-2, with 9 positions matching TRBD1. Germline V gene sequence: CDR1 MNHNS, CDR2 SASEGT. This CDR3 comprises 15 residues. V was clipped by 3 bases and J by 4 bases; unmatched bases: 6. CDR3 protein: CASSEIQGAGYGYTF. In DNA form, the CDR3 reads TGTGCCAGCAGTGAGATACAGGGGGCCGGCTATGGCTACACCTTC.

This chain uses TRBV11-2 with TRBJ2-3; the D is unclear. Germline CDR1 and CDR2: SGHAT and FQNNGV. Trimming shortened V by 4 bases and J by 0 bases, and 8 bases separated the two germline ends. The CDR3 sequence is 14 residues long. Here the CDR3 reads CASSSPGSTDTQYF. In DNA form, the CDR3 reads TGTGCCAGCAGCTCCCCCGGGAGCACAGATACGCAGTATTTT.

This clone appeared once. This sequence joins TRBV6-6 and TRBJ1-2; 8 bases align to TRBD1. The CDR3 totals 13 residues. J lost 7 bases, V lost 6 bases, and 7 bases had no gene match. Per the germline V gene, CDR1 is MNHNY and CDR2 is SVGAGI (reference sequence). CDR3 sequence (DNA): TGTGCCAGCAGCCAGGACAGGGTTGTTGGCTACACCTTC. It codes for CASSQDRVVGYTF.

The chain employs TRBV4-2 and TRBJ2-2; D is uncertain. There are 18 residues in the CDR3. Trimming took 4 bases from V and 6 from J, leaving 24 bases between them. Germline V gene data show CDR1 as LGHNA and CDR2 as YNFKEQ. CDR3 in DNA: TGTGCCAGCAGCCTAGGTATTGGTCGGAGCCGCTCCGCCGGGGAGCTGTTTTTT. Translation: CASSLGIGRSRSAGELFF.

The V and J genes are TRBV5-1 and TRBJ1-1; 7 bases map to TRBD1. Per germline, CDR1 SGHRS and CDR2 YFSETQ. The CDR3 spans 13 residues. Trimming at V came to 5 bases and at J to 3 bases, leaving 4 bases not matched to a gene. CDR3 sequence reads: CASSFDRDTEAFF. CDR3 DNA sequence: TGCGCCAGCAGTTTTGACAGGGACACTGAAGCTTTCTTT.